The TCR beta chain under discussion was sequenced for a study of blood T cell repertoires in COVID-19. Background on the study: PBMCs, B-cell-depleted T cells, or T cells were the source of the cDNA or gDNA that made up the material.

The CDR3 sequence is 13 residues long. The ends lost 4 bases at V and 3 bases at J; junction bases unmatched: 2. Germline V gene lookup returns CDR1 SGHNT and CDR2 YYREEE (reference sequence). Sequenced by immunoSEQ multiplex PCR; TCRdb stores in-frame clones only, minus some. Found here are roughly 320,000 clones, about 90% of them singletons; the top ten hold roughly 6%. The V call is TRBV5-4, the J call TRBJ2-7, with TRBD2 matching 9 bases. The sample was peripheral blood. The TCR was taken from a woman aged 45-65 years with COVID-19, enrolled during active disease. The CDR3 DNA reads TGTGCCAGCAGCCGTAGCGGGAGCTACGAGCAGTACTTC. Encoded protein: CASSRSGSYEQYF.